The clone carrying this T cell receptor (beta chain) was observed a few times. As yet, its antigen is unknown. The record originates from a study of T cells in narcolepsy. About the study: Patients with NT1 or NT2 and healthy control donors were enrolled.

From germline, CDR1 is SGHDT and CDR2 YYEEEE. Trimming removed 1 base from V and 1 base from J, with 12 bases in between. This CDR3 region has 15 residues. Assay used: immunoSEQ multiplex PCR; TCRdb lists only in-frame clones, some missing. The repertoire consists of more than 20,000 clones, with roughly 94% occurring once and the leading ten covering more than 0.9%. Overall study results and limits: Reportedly, autoreactive clonotypes were serially detected in patients' blood but not controls'. Some memory CD4+ repertoires had no autoreactive clone sequences. Same-patient CSF and blood CD4+ T cell clonotypes included HCRT-specific and TRIB2-specific autoreactive ones.

The sequencing input was CD45RA- memory CD4+ T cells from PBMCs. The chain combines TRBV5-6 with TRBJ2-7, with D perhaps TRBD1 (5 bases). The TCR sequence derives from a human donor with narcolepsy. The CDR3 coding sequence is TGTGCCAGCAGCTTGAGACAGCTGGCTTCCTACGAGCAGTACTTC. It translates to CASSLRQLASYEQYF.